Listed below are T cell receptor beta chains from one sample, sequenced in a study of control samples from healthy donors and cancer patients. The protocol was immunoSEQ multiplex PCR, while the TCRdb copy is restricted to in-frame clones and leaves out a portion. The sample gives more than 50,000 clones, roughly 87% of which show up once; approximately 3.8% is in the top ten. Specimen: blood. The receptors stem from a man aged 45 to 65 in good health. The CDR3 runs from the conserved cysteine through the conserved F or W. D genes are given only for firm matches. Not every row has a clone size; where given, it reads once, few, many or a size class.

size,V,D,J,DNA,CDR3
-,TRBV21-1,-,TRBJ2-2,TGTGCCAGCAGTGGACAGGGGGCGGCTGAGGGAACAGCCGGGGAGCTGTTTTTT,CASSGQGAAEGTAGELFF
-,TRBV18,-,TRBJ1-5,TGTGCCAGCTCACAAGAAAGCAATCAGCCCCAGCATTTT,CASSQESNQPQHF
few,TRBV3-1/TRBV3-2,TRBD1,TRBJ2-7,TGTGCCAGCAGCCAAGGGTACAGGGGCCACGAGCAGTACTTC,CASSQGYRGHEQYF
once,TRBV11-3,-,TRBJ2-5,TGTGCCAGCAGCTTAGGGGAGGGGAGGGGGCGAGAGACCCAGTACTTC,CASSLGEGRGRETQYF
-,TRBV29-1,-,TRBJ1-1,TGCAGCGAAAGGGGGGGCCGGAACACTGAAGCTTTCTTT,CSERGGRNTEAFF
-,TRBV2,TRBD2,TRBJ2-7,TGTGCCAGCTTAGCGGGAGGGCCCTCCGAGCAGTACTTC,CASLAGGPSEQYF
-,TRBV5-1,TRBD1,TRBJ2-5,TGCGCCAGCGATAGAGGACAGGGGTACCAAGAGACCCAGTACTTC,CASDRGQGYQETQYF
-,TRBV11-2,TRBD1,TRBJ1-6,TGTGCCAGCAGCTTACCAGGACAGGGGGTTTTCAATTCACCCCTCCACTTT,CASSLPGQGVFNSPLHF
-,TRBV29-1,-,TRBJ2-7,TGCAGCGTTGAAGATCAAATATACGAGCAGTACTTC,CSVEDQIYEQYF
-,TRBV29-1,-,TRBJ2-1,TGCAGCGGGAGGGAGTCGTACTACAATGAGCAGTTCTTC,CSGRESYYNEQFF
-,TRBV30,-,TRBJ1-1,TGTGCCTGGTTGGTCAGGGGAAGAGCTTTCTTT,CAWLVRGRAFF
-,TRBV3-1/TRBV3-2,-,TRBJ1-5,TGTGCCAGCAGCCAAGGATCGGCGGCTGATCAGCCCCAGCATTTT,CASSQGSAADQPQHF
once,TRBV14,-,TRBJ2-7,TGTGCCAGCAGCGCCAGCTCCTACGAGCAGTACTTC,CASSASSYEQYF
-,TRBV29-1,-,TRBJ1-4,TGCAGCGTTGAAGTGGGTTTGGAAAAACTGTTTTTT,CSVEVGLEKLFF
-,TRBV2,TRBD2,TRBJ2-1,TGTGCCAGCAGTGCGGGCGGGAGGCTCAATGAGCAGTTCTTC,CASSAGGRLNEQFF
-,TRBV9,-,TRBJ1-5,TGTGCCAGCAGCGTGGGACCTAGCAATCAGCCCCAGCATTTT,CASSVGPSNQPQHF
-,TRBV5-1,-,TRBJ1-3,TGCGCCAGCAGCTTGATGGGGACTTCAGGGGGAAACACCATATATTTT,CASSLMGTSGGNTIYF
-,TRBV28,-,TRBJ1-2,TGTGCCAGCAGCCCTGGGTCGTTTTGGGTCACCTTC,CASSPGSFWVTF
-,TRBV5-1,-,TRBJ2-5,TGCGCCAGCAGCTTGAATTCAGAGACCCAGTACTTC,CASSLNSETQYF
medium-sized,TRBV3-1/TRBV3-2,-,TRBJ2-2,TGTGCCAGCACCCAGGGGCTCACCGGGGAGCTGTTTTTT,CASTQGLTGELFF
once,TRBV27,-,TRBJ1-1,TGTGCCAGCAGTTTATCCAGGGTTAACACTGAAGCTTTCTTT,CASSLSRVNTEAFF
-,TRBV7-9,-,TRBJ1-1,TGTGCCAGCAGCTTTGGGGACTTCGGCACTGAAGCTTTCTTT,CASSFGDFGTEAFF
-,TRBV10-2,TRBD2,TRBJ2-2,TGCGCCAGCAGAACTAGCGGAGGGGGGGTCGGGGAGCTGTTTTTT,CASRTSGGGVGELFF
-,TRBV5-1,-,TRBJ2-2,TGCGCCAGCAGCTTCTCCTTAACTAAAGCGAACACCGGGGAGCTGTTTTTT,CASSFSLTKANTGELFF
-,TRBV19,TRBD1,TRBJ1-3,TGTGCCAGTAGGGGACAGATCTACTCTGGAAACACCATATATTTT,CASRGQIYSGNTIYF
few,TRBV7-9,-,TRBJ2-7,TGTGCCAGCAGCGGGCAAGTTAGCTCTTACGAGCAGTACTTC,CASSGQVSSYEQYF
-,TRBV24-1,TRBD2,TRBJ2-5,TGTGCCACCAGTGAAACCGGGACTAGCCTGGCCCAGTACTTC,CATSETGTSLAQYF
-,TRBV24-1,TRBD1,TRBJ1-2,TGTGCCACCAGCGACCCGACAGGGTTTGGCTACACCTTC,CATSDPTGFGYTF
-,TRBV7-2,TRBD1,TRBJ1-2,TGTGCCAGCAGCTCCAGGGGAGCAGGGGGCAACTATGGCTACACCTTC,CASSSRGAGGNYGYTF
-,TRBV10-2,-,TRBJ2-1,TGCGCCAGCACTAGCGCTTCCTACAATGAGCAGTTCTTC,CASTSASYNEQFF
-,TRBV15,-,TRBJ1-1,TGTGCCACCAGCTCCCAAGATGGGGGTGGGACTGAAGCTTTCTTT,CATSSQDGGGTEAFF
-,TRBV11-2,-,TRBJ1-5,TGTGCCAGCAGCTTAGAGGTGCGGGAGCCCCAGCATTTT,CASSLEVREPQHF
-,TRBV9,TRBD1,TRBJ1-1,TGTGCCAGCAGCGTAACCGGGGACAGGGGTACTGAAGCTTTCTTT,CASSVTGDRGTEAFF
-,TRBV27,TRBD1,TRBJ2-4,TGTGCCAGCAGGGGACAGGGCGAACGATTCAAAAACATTCAGTACTTC,CASRGQGERFKNIQYF
-,TRBV7-2,TRBD1,TRBJ1-1,TGTGCCAGCAGCTTACAGGGGGCGCGGACTGAAGCTTTCTTT,CASSLQGARTEAFF
once,TRBV3-1/TRBV3-2,-,TRBJ1-2,TGTGCCAGCAGCCAAGGAAACAATGGCTACACCTTC,CASSQGNNGYTF
-,TRBV19,-,TRBJ2-3,TGTGCCAGTAGGCCGGGACACATTAGCACAGATACGCAGTATTTT,CASRPGHISTDTQYF
-,TRBV3-1/TRBV3-2,TRBD2,TRBJ2-7,TGTGCCAGCAGCCACCAACTAGCGGGGTCCTACGAGCAGTACTTC,CASSHQLAGSYEQYF
-,TRBV3-1/TRBV3-2,-,TRBJ1-2,TGTGCCAGCAGCCGCCAAGGGACAACTTATGGCTACACCTTC,CASSRQGTTYGYTF
-,TRBV28,TRBD1,TRBJ2-6,TGTGCCAGCAGCTTAACAGGGGACGGCGTCCTGACTTTC,CASSLTGDGVLTF
-,TRBV4-1,TRBD2,TRBJ2-5,TGCGCCAGCGCCCCGGGACTAGCGGACTTCCAAGAGACCCAGTACTTC,CASAPGLADFQETQYF
-,TRBV7-2,TRBD2,TRBJ2-7,TGTGCCAGCAGCTTAGGTGCGGGAGTGGGCTACGAGCAGTACTTC,CASSLGAGVGYEQYF
once,TRBV18,-,TRBJ2-5,TGTGCCAGCTCCCCTCCGGGAGTCTACCAAGAGACCCAGTACTTC,CASSPPGVYQETQYF
-,TRBV2,-,TRBJ2-5,TGTGCCAGCAGCGAGAAAACGATACAAGAGACCCAGTACTTC,CASSEKTIQETQYF
-,TRBV30,-,TRBJ1-5,TGTGCCTGGAGTGGAGGTTCGACGGATCAGCCCCAGCATTTT,CAWSGGSTDQPQHF
-,TRBV3-1/TRBV3-2,-,TRBJ1-4,TGTGCCAGCAGCGGGTATGAAAAACTGTTTTTT,CASSGYEKLFF
-,TRBV9,TRBD2,TRBJ2-1,TGTGCCAGCAGCGTTAGCGGGACGTCCTACAATGAGCAGTTCTTC,CASSVSGTSYNEQFF
-,TRBV19,TRBD1,TRBJ2-2,TGTGCCAGCACCGACAGGGAACAAAGATACACCGGGGAGCTGTTTTTT,CASTDREQRYTGELFF
-,TRBV2,-,TRBJ1-4,TGTGCCAGCACCGTTAATGAAAAACTGTTTTTT,CASTVNEKLFF
-,TRBV28,TRBD1,TRBJ1-1,TGTGCCAGCAAAGGGACAGGCCCCGCGGTAGCTTTCTTT,CASKGTGPAVAFF
-,TRBV29-1,-,TRBJ2-7,TGCAGCGTTGAAGGCAGGACATACTACGAGCAGTACTTC,CSVEGRTYYEQYF